This TCR beta chain is drawn from a study of blood T cell repertoires in COVID-19. On the study more broadly: Sources were T cells, B-cell-depleted T cells, or PBMCs; the material itself was cDNA or gDNA.

In the authors' workflow: Using reference gene primer amplification, nucleated cell counts were estimated. TCRdb's copy holds only in-frame clones and misses some; the assay was immunoSEQ multiplex PCR. Clone size and the V and J calls come from that table; the DNA yielded D and trimming. The sample holds under 95,000 clones, 70% to 85% seen once. Losses at the gene ends were 9 bases for V and 4 bases for J; bases not matched to a gene: 9. The CDR3 length is 15 residues. Germline CDR1 is SNHLY and CDR2 is FYNNEI. Sequenced sample: peripheral blood. The chain uses TRBV2 and TRBJ2-1, with TRBD1 matching 10 bases. The receptor was isolated from a man aged 45-60 years with active or convalescent COVID-19. The CDR3 protein is CASGQGGFPYNEQFF. DNA for the CDR3: TGTGCCAGTGGACAGGGGGGATTCCCTTACAATGAGCAGTTCTTC. The variable domain in full, with the rest retrieved from reference TRBV2 and TRBJ2-1, is EPEVTQTPSHQVTQMGQEVILRCVPISNHLYFYWYRQILGQKVEFLVSFYNNEISEKSEIFDDQFSVERPDGSNFTLKIRSTKLEDSAMYFCASGQGGFPYNEQFFGPGTRLTVL.